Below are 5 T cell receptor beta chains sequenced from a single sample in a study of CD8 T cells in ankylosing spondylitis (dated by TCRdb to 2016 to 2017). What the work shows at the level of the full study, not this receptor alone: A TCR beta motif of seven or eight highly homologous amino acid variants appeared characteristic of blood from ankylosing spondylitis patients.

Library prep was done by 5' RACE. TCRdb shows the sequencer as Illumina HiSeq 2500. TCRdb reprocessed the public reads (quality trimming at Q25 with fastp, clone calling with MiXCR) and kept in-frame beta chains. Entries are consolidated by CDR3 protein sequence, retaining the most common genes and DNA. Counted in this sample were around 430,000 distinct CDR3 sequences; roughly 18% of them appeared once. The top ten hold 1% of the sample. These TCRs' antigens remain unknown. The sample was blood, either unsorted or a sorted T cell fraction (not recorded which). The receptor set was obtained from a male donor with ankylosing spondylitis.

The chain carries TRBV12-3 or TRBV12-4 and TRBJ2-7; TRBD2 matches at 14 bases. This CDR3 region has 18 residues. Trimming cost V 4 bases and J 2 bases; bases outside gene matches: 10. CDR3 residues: CASSSTSGTSGSPYEQYF. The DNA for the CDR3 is TGTGCCAGCAGTTCAACTTCCGGGACTAGCGGGAGCCCCTACGAGCAGTACTTC.

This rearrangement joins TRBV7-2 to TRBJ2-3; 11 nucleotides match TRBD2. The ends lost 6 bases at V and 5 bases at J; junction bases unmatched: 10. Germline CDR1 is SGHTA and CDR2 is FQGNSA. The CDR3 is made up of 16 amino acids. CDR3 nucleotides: TGTGCCAGCAGTCGACTAGCGGGGAAGAGGGGAGATACGCAGTATTTT. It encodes CASSRLAGKRGDTQYF. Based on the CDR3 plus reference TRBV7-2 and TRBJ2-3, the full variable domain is GAGVSQSPSNKVTEKGKDVELRCDPISGHTALYWYRQSLGQGLEFLIYFQGNSAPDKSGLPSDRFSAERTGGSVSTLTIQRTQQEDSAVYLCASSRLAGKRGDTQYFGPGTRLTVL.

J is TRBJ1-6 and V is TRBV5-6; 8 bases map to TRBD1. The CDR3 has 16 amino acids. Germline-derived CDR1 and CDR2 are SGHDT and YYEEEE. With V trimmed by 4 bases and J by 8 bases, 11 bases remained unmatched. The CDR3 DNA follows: TGTGCCAGCAGCAGGGACAGGCCGGGCGGGTATTCACCCCTCCACTTT. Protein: CASSRDRPGGYSPLHF.

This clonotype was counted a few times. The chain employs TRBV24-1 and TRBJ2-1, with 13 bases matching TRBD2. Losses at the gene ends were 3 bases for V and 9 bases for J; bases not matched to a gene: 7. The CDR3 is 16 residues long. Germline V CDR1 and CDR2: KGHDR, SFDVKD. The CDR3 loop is CATSDTGTSGVGEQFF. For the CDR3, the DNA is TGTGCCACCAGTGATACCGGGACTAGCGGGGTCGGTGAGCAGTTCTTC.

The chain's CDR3 is CASSANLAGSTDTQYF. The CDR3, as DNA: TGCGCCAGCAGCGCCAACCTAGCGGGATCCACAGATACGCAGTATTTT. The chain uses TRBV5-1 and TRBJ2-3; 9 bases fit TRBD2. CDR1 SGHRS and CDR2 YFSETQ come from the germline V gene. The ends lost 4 bases at V and 2 bases at J; junction bases unmatched: 8. The CDR3 sequence is 16 residues long.